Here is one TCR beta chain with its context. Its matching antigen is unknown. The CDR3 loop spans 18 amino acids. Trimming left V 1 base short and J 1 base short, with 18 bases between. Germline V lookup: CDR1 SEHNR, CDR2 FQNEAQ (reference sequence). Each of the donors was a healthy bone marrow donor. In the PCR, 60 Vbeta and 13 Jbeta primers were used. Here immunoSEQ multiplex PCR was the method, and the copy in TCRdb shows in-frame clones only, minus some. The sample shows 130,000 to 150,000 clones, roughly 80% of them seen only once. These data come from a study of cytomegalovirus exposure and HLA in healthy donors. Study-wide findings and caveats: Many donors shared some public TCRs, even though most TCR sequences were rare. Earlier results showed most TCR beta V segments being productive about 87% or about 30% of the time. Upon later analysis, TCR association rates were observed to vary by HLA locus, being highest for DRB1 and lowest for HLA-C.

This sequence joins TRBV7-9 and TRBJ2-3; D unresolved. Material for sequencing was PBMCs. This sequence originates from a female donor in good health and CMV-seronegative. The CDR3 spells CASSLVVGPAGGTDTQYF. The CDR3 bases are TGTGCCAGCAGCTTAGTCGTTGGCCCCGCCGGAGGCACAGATACGCAGTATTTT. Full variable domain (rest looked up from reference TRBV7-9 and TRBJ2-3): DTGVSQNPRHKITKRGQNVTFRCDPISEHNRLYWYRQTLGQGPEFLTYFQNEAQLEKSRLLSDRFSAERPKGSFSTLEIQRTEQGDSAMYLCASSLVVGPAGGTDTQYFGPGTRLTVL.